This TCR beta chain was sequenced in a study of beta chain features in type 1 diabetes. Whole-study context: There was similarity between patients and healthy donors in age, gender and cell yields. Study-level points and caveats: Reduced insertions and increased deletions marked VDJ junctions in type 1 diabetes patients. Shortening that was moderate but significant affected the TCRB CDR3s of Type 1 diabetes patients in all four CD4+ subsets. cDNA-based reads could over-represent cells with high TCR expression.

In the case of this clone: The antigen is undetermined.

Expressed TCRB transcripts were sequenced after all isolated RNA was converted to cDNA. Clones were sequenced by immunoSEQ multiplex PCR, and TCRdb holds only the in-frame ones, with some missing. The table lists about 300,000 clones, approximately 15% of them singletons. CDR1 is SGHTA, CDR2 FQGNSA, per germline. V lost 8 bases, J lost 3 bases, and 4 bases stayed unmatched. The CDR3 is 14 amino acids. The material sequenced was naive CD4+ T cells from blood. The chain combines TRBV7-2 with TRBJ2-3; 11 nucleotides agree with TRBD2. This clonotype originated in a woman younger than 35 with type 1 diabetes. The CDR3 loop is CASLVAGGTDTQYF. The DNA for the CDR3 is TGTGCCAGCCTGGTAGCGGGAGGGACAGATACGCAGTATTTT.